The 20 T cell receptor beta chains below come from one sample, sequenced in a study of blood T cell repertoires in COVID-19. Using immunoSEQ multiplex PCR, the repertoire was profiled, and TCRdb retains in-frame clones only, with some absent. The table includes 200,000 or so clones, about 84% detected once. Sequencing used peripheral blood. All receptors derive from a person between 65 and 79 years old with COVID-19, enrolled during active disease.

The chain employs TRBV25-1 and TRBJ1-6, with a possible D match to TRBD1 (5 bases). This CDR3 has 14 amino acids. The germline V gene has CDR1 MGHDK and CDR2 SYGVNS. V lost 4 bases, J lost 7 bases, and 11 bases lay in between. Written as DNA, the CDR3 is TGTGCCAGCAGTGGAAAGGGGCCAAATTCACCCCTCCACTTT. Amino acid sequence: CASSGKGPNSPLHF.

The chain has TRBV9 and TRBJ1-1; 10 positions match TRBD1. This CDR3 spans 15 amino acids. Per germline, CDR1 SGDLS and CDR2 YYNGEE. V shed 7 bases and J 0 bases; nucleotides not matched to a gene: 6. The CDR3 nucleotides are TGTGCCAGCTCCGGGACAGGGGCTTTGAACACTGAAGCTTTCTTT. Amino acid sequence: CASSGTGALNTEAFF.

The rearrangement links TRBV7-2 to TRBJ1-5, with D possibly TRBD1 on 6 matching bases. Trimming removed 5 bases from V and 6 bases from J, with 14 bases in between. Looked up from germline, CDR1 is SGHTA and CDR2 is FQGNSA. The CDR3 extends over 14 amino acids. This CDR3 is CASSLQGTRQPQHF. The CDR3 coding sequence is TGTGCCAGCAGCCTACAGGGAACGCGTCAGCCCCAGCATTTT.

The rearrangement joins TRBV3-1 (or the pseudogene TRBV3-2) to TRBJ1-2; D perhaps matches TRBD1 (6 bases). The ends were cut back, 0 bases at V and 4 bases at J, with 9 bases in the middle. CDR3 length: 14 residues. Germline values: CDR1 LGHDT, CDR2 YNNKEL (reference sequence). In DNA form, the CDR3 reads TGTGCCAGCAGCCAAGATTTGGGGGCCTATGGCTACACCTTC. Its protein is CASSQDLGAYGYTF.

This chain connects TRBV19 to TRBJ2-7; 10 bases are a match to TRBD1. J lost 4 bases, V lost 3 bases, and 9 bases had no gene match. Germline values: CDR1 LNHDA, CDR2 SQIVND (reference sequence). The CDR3 sequence is 16 residues long. This CDR3 is CASSILPGQGLYEQYF. The CDR3 region has the DNA TGTGCCAGTAGTATCCTCCCGGGACAGGGGTTATACGAGCAGTACTTC.

V is TRBV28 and J is TRBJ1-2, with D possibly matching TRBD1 (6 bases). Trimming stripped 5 bases from V and 4 bases from J, with 11 bases between. This CDR3 comprises 13 residues. Germline V lookup: CDR1 MDHEN, CDR2 SYDVKM. The CDR3 protein is CASSTGQPYGYTF. The CDR3 DNA follows: TGTGCCAGCAGTACAGGGCAACCCTATGGCTACACCTTC.

V gene TRBV2 combines with J gene TRBJ1-6, with 7 bases matching TRBD1. This CDR3 spans 18 amino acids. The V gene's germline CDR1 is SNHLY and CDR2 FYNNEI. V dropped 5 bases and J dropped 6; count of bases not matched to a gene: 16. The CDR3 DNA follows: TGTGCCAGCAGTATAGACGGTGAGGGGGCCAGCACTAATTCACCCCTCCACTTT. It is translated as CASSIDGEGASTNSPLHF.

In DNA, the CDR3 is TGTGCCAGCAGTCCTAGCGGGGGCCCACGGGAGCAGTACTTC. Protein sequence: CASSPSGGPREQYF. The rearrangement uses TRBV27 and TRBJ2-7, with 10 nucleotides matching TRBD2. The CDR3 length is 14 residues. V was clipped by 5 bases and J by 7 bases; unmatched bases: 8. CDR1 and CDR2 (germline): MNHEY, SMNVEV (reference sequence).

The V gene is TRBV7-8, the J gene TRBJ2-3; 14 bases agree with TRBD2. This CDR3 comprises 17 residues. The V gene end was trimmed by 5 bases and the J gene end by 5 bases; junction bases not matched to a gene: 9. Per germline, CDR1 SGHVS and CDR2 FQNEAQ. For the CDR3, the DNA is TGTGCCAGCAGCCCTGGGACTAGCGGGGGCAAAGGAGATACGCAGTATTTT. This sequence encodes CASSPGTSGGKGDTQYF.

V is TRBV5-1 and J is TRBJ1-4; unclear D gene. Trimming stripped 4 bases from V and 4 bases from J, with 11 bases between. The CDR3 covers 14 residues. Looked up from germline, CDR1 is SGHRS and CDR2 is YFSETQ. The CDR3 region has the DNA TGCGCCAGCAGCCCGGCAGGAAATAATGAAAAACTGTTTTTT. Translating gives CASSPAGNNEKLFF.

The chain combines TRBV20-1 with TRBJ1-1, with TRBD1 matching over 8 bases. V dropped 3 bases and J dropped 10; count of bases not matched to a gene: 4. The CDR3 is made up of 11 amino acids. Germline V gene sequence: CDR1 DFQATT, CDR2 SNEGSKA (reference sequence). The CDR3 is CSARGQARAFF. For the CDR3, the DNA is TGCAGTGCTAGGGGACAGGCCCGAGCTTTCTTT.

The CDR3 reads CASRARGPYEQYF. The CDR3 coding sequence is TGTGCCAGCAGGGCGCGGGGGCCCTACGAGCAGTACTTC. J is TRBJ2-7 and V is TRBV28; possible D gene TRBD2, 7 bases. V was cut by 6 bases and J by 2 bases, with 11 bases left in between. Germline lookup yields CDR1 MDHEN and CDR2 SYDVKM. The CDR3 consists of 13 residues.

The V gene is TRBV7-8, the J gene TRBJ2-7; TRBD2 matches 10 bases. This CDR3 is built from 17 residues. The V gene end was trimmed by 2 bases and the J gene end by 4 bases; junction bases not matched to a gene: 11. Germline V gene lookup returns CDR1 SGHVS and CDR2 FQNEAQ. The CDR3 region is CASSLRSGGAQAYEQYF. DNA for the CDR3: TGTGCCAGCAGCTTAAGGAGCGGGGGGGCCCAAGCGTACGAGCAGTACTTC.

This rearrangement joins TRBV21-1 to TRBJ1-2. TRBV21-1 is annotated as a pseudogene. This CDR3 comprises 14 residues. The CDR3 DNA follows: TGTGCCAGCAGCAAAGGGTGGGAGGGTGTTGTCTACACCTTC. Protein: CASSKGWEGVVYTF.

The chain uses TRBV6-2 or TRBV6-3 and TRBJ2-1; 9 bases agree with TRBD2. The germline CDR1 and CDR2 sequences are MNHEY and SVGEGT. This CDR3 comprises 15 residues. V lost 2 bases, J lost 7 bases, and 6 bases stayed unmatched. CDR3 coding DNA: TGTGCCAGCAGTTACGGTCTTGCGGGAGGGAATGAGCAGTTCTTC. This translates into CASSYGLAGGNEQFF.

The chain recombines TRBV19 with TRBJ2-3; tentative D call: TRBD2 (5 bases). Deletions cut 4 bases from V and 9 bases from J, with 17 bases between. Germline CDR1 LNHDA, CDR2 SQIVND (reference sequence). This CDR3 comprises 14 residues. The CDR3 DNA sequence: TGTGCCAGTAGTAGAGGCGCCTCCGGGGTCACGCAGTATTTT. It specifies CASSRGASGVTQYF.

This clone appeared a single time. The DNA of the CDR3 is TGTGCCAGCAACCTGGGACAATTACAAGAGACCCAGTACTTC. Translation gives CASNLGQLQETQYF. The chain links TRBV5-5 to TRBJ2-5; maybe TRBD1 (6 bases). The V end lost 6 bases, the J end lost 2 bases, and 14 bases lay between the germline ends. From germline, CDR1 is SGHKS and CDR2 YYEKEE (reference sequence). The CDR3 contains 14 residues.

The rearrangement links TRBV6-5 to TRBJ2-5, with unresolved D. This CDR3 comprises 14 residues. V was shortened by 1 base and J by 7 bases, with 13 bases between the two germline ends. The germline V gene encodes CDR1 MNHEY and CDR2 SVGAGI. CDR3 in amino acids: CASSYYSAPGTQYF. DNA for the CDR3: TGTGCCAGCAGTTACTACAGTGCCCCCGGGACCCAGTACTTC.

The sample holds a few counts of this clone. A junction end diverges from the germline sequence, so it may reflect a read error. The V call is TRBV28, the J call TRBJ1-1, with a weak D call TRBD1 (6 bases). CDR3 length: 14 amino acids. Germline CDR1 and CDR2: MDHEN and SYDVKM. The CDR3 region has the DNA TGTGCCAGCAGTTTACGGGGGGCGAACCCTGAAGCTTTCTTT. Protein product: CASSLRGANPEAFF.

This chain connects TRBV5-1 to TRBJ2-3, with unresolved D. Germline CDR1 is SGHRS and CDR2 is YFSETQ. V lost 5 bases, J lost 3 bases, and 10 bases lay in between. The CDR3 sequence is 13 residues long. CDR3 loop: CASRPEMTDTQYF. The CDR3 nucleotides read TGCGCCAGCAGGCCCGAGATGACAGATACGCAGTATTTT.